Presented here are 32 T cell receptor beta chains from one specimen sequenced in a study of T cell repertoires in cytomegalovirus infection. Their cognate antigens are unknown. Each CDR3 protein is one row after TCRdb ran MiXCR on the reads. The profile shows some 54,000 distinct CDR3 sequences, about 20% of them singletons. Sequencing was performed on CD8+ T cells from cultured PBMCs, taken from culture after CMV antigen stimulation. The receptors stem from a human donor in good health (CMV status not recorded). Some clones in this sample may be carry-over from other donors' samples.

The chain carries TRBV5-1 and TRBJ1-2; D gene unclear. The germline V and J ends were trimmed by 4 bases and 2 bases, with 12 bases remaining between them. Germline V gene data show CDR1 as SGHRS and CDR2 as YFSETQ. The CDR3 sequence is 14 residues long. DNA of the CDR3: TGCGCCAGCAGCCCTATGTCGGAGAACTATGGCTACACCTTC. As protein: CASSPMSENYGYTF.

This clonotype was detected only once. V is TRBV15 and J is TRBJ1-2; D is unresolved. The germline V gene encodes CDR1 LNHNV and CDR2 YYDKDF (reference sequence). The V and J ends lost 1 base and 6 bases respectively, with 15 bases between them. CDR3 size: 15 residues. The CDR3 protein is CATSRGPPARDGYTF. CDR3 nucleotides: TGTGCCACCAGCAGAGGCCCCCCGGCAAGGGATGGCTACACCTTC.

This clonotype showed up just a few times. The chain uses TRBV2 and TRBJ2-1, with 9 nucleotides matching TRBD2. Germline trimming cut 4 bases from V and 4 bases from J; bases unmatched to any gene: 5. Germline lookup yields CDR1 SNHLY and CDR2 FYNNEI. The CDR3 spans 15 residues. CDR3 in DNA: TGTGCCAGCAGTGTCAGCGGGGGGCTTTACAATGAGCAGTTCTTC. Translating gives CASSVSGGLYNEQFF.

This clonotype was seen only a few times. V gene TRBV12-3 or TRBV12-4 combines with J gene TRBJ2-1; 12 bases fit TRBD2. V shed 6 bases and J 0 bases; nucleotides not matched to a gene: 12. This CDR3 region has 19 residues. The CDR3 region is CASRPSLAGGPSSYNEQFF. The CDR3 DNA sequence: TGTGCCAGCAGGCCCTCACTAGCGGGGGGACCTAGCTCCTACAATGAGCAGTTCTTC.

This clonotype was seen a single time. The rearrangement links TRBV5-5 to TRBJ2-3; a weak D match, TRBD1 (6 bases). The ends were cut back, 0 bases at V and 2 bases at J, with 10 bases in the middle. CDR1 SGHKS and CDR2 YYEKEE come from the germline V gene (reference sequence). CDR3 size: 15 residues. CDR3 sequence reads: CASSLAGTNTDTQYF. The CDR3 DNA sequence: TGTGCCAGCAGCTTGGCCGGGACAAACACAGATACGCAGTATTTT.

This clonotype was recorded a few times. The chain carries TRBV7-2 and TRBJ1-1; D might be TRBD1 (5 bases). In germline, CDR1 is SGHTA, CDR2 FQGNSA. This CDR3 comprises 15 residues. Trimming left V 1 base short and J 3 bases short, with 12 bases between. CDR3: CASSLVAGMDTEAFF. The CDR3 nucleotides are TGTGCCAGCAGCTTAGTGGCAGGGATGGACACTGAAGCTTTCTTT.

This rearrangement joins TRBV7-9 to TRBJ2-7; the D gene is possibly TRBD2 (7 bases). CDR1 SEHNR and CDR2 FQNEAQ come from the germline V gene (reference sequence). The V end was cut by 2 bases, the J end by 5 bases, with 13 bases between. The CDR3 length is 14 residues. The CDR3 DNA reads TGTGCCAGCAGCTTAATCGGGGGGCGGAACGAGCAGTACTTC. It translates to CASSLIGGRNEQYF.

This chain connects TRBV7-9 to TRBJ2-3; D ambiguous. CDR1 and CDR2 (germline): SEHNR, FQNEAQ (reference sequence). This CDR3 region has 14 residues. V was shortened by 11 bases and J by 2 bases, with 17 bases between the two germline ends. In DNA, the CDR3 is TGTGCCGGCATTCGCCTTCAGGACACAGATACGCAGTATTTT. Residues: CAGIRLQDTDTQYF.

The chain recombines TRBV6-2 or TRBV6-3 with TRBJ2-1; TRBD2 matches 8 bases. With V trimmed by 6 bases and J by 8 bases, 9 bases remained unmatched. This CDR3 comprises 14 residues. Germline V lookup: CDR1 MNHEY, CDR2 SVGEGT. The CDR3 DNA sequence: TGTGCCAGCAGCTACGCGGGGGGTTATTATGAGCAGTTCTTC. This gives the protein CASSYAGGYYEQFF.

This clonotype was counted between two and nine times. CDR3 coding DNA: TGTGCCAGCAGCCTCCGGGACAGGATGGGTACTGAAGCTTTCTTT. Protein product: CASSLRDRMGTEAFF. The J gene is TRBJ1-1, the V gene TRBV11-2; 8 bases fit TRBD1. The V gene end was trimmed by 5 bases and the J gene end by 5 bases; junction bases not matched to a gene: 10. There are 15 residues in the CDR3. The germline CDR1 and CDR2 sequences are SGHAT and FQNNGV.

The CDR3 DNA reads TGTGCCAGCAGCTTTGACAGGGGAGGAAATGAAAAACTGTTTTTT. Encoded protein: CASSFDRGGNEKLFF. The chain links TRBV7-2 to TRBJ1-4, with 8 bases fitting TRBD1. Per the germline V gene, CDR1 is SGHTA and CDR2 is FQGNSA. Losses at the gene ends were 3 bases for V and 5 bases for J; bases not matched to a gene: 5. This CDR3 region has 15 residues.

This clonotype occurred a few times. The chain couples TRBV7-2 to TRBJ2-3, with 8 bases aligning to TRBD1. The CDR3 is made up of 18 amino acids. Per the germline V gene, CDR1 is SGHTA and CDR2 is FQGNSA. Losses at the gene ends were 3 bases for V and 2 bases for J; bases not matched to a gene: 13. In nucleotides, the CDR3 is TGTGCCAGCAGCTTTCGGGCCCATGCAGGGGGCAACACAGATACGCAGTATTTT. Translating gives CASSFRAHAGGNTDTQYF.

The chain employs TRBV7-2 and TRBJ1-2; possibly TRBD1 for D (6 bases). Between the trimmed V and J ends, which lost 6 bases and 3 bases, there was a span of 20 bases. The CDR3 is made up of 16 amino acids. From germline, CDR1 is SGHTA and CDR2 FQGNSA. The CDR3: CASRAIGGPEDYGYTF. CDR3 coding DNA: TGTGCCAGCAGAGCTATTGGGGGGCCGGAAGACTATGGCTACACCTTC.

In this sample, this clonotype turned up a few times. V gene TRBV19 combines with J gene TRBJ2-6, with 12 bases that match TRBD1. This CDR3 has 17 residues. The trim removed 5 bases at V and 1 base at J, leaving 3 bases unmatched. Germline V CDR1 and CDR2: LNHDA, SQIVND (reference sequence). In DNA, the CDR3 is TGTGCCAGTAGTTCGGGACAGGGGGCTTCTGGGGCCAACGTCCTGACTTTC. Amino acids: CASSSGQGASGANVLTF.

The V gene is TRBV9, the J gene TRBJ1-2; no firm D call. The CDR3 sequence is 14 residues long. The V gene lost 0 bases and the J gene lost 0 bases, with 6 bases spanning the gap. Germline assignment: CDR1 SGDLS and CDR2 YYNGEE. CDR3 nucleotide sequence: TGTGCCAGCAGCGTAGGGTCAGCTAACTATGGCTACACCTTC. Residues: CASSVGSANYGYTF. Filled out from reference TRBV9 and TRBJ1-2, the complete variable domain reads DSGVTQTPKHLITATGQRVTLRCSPRSGDLSVYWYQQSLDQGLQFLIQYYNGEERAKGNILERFSAQQFPDLHSELNLSSLELGDSALYFCASSVGSANYGYTFGSGTRLTVV.

V and J are TRBV12-3 or TRBV12-4 and TRBJ2-2; D is uncertain. Trimming took 3 bases from V and 8 from J, leaving 16 bases between them. The CDR3 is made up of 15 amino acids. CDR3 in DNA: TGTGCCAGCAGTTTCCTTCCTAACATTAAGGGGGAGCTGTTTTTT. It codes for CASSFLPNIKGELFF.

The chain has TRBV11-2 and TRBJ2-7; D call uncertain. Germline V gene lookup returns CDR1 SGHAT and CDR2 FQNNGV. The CDR3 consists of 14 residues. Trimming took off 5 bases at V and 2 bases at J, with 13 bases between the two ends. The CDR3 DNA reads as TGTGCCAGCAGCCACCCCCGCAGAGCCTACGAGCAGTACTTC. Its translation is CASSHPRRAYEQYF.

This chain connects TRBV7-2 to TRBJ1-1, with TRBD1 matching 7 bases. Germline V gene lookup returns CDR1 SGHTA and CDR2 FQGNSA. The length of the CDR3 is 14 residues. The trim removed 5 bases at V and 4 bases at J, leaving 7 bases unmatched. CDR3 DNA: TGTGCCAGCAGCCCGGAGGGGGCCGGCACTGAAGCTTTCTTT. It encodes CASSPEGAGTEAFF. Full variable domain (remainder filled in from reference TRBV7-2 and TRBJ1-1): GAGVSQSPSNKVTEKGKDVELRCDPISGHTALYWYRQSLGQGLEFLIYFQGNSAPDKSGLPSDRFSAERTGGSVSTLTIQRTQQEDSAVYLCASSPEGAGTEAFFGQGTRLTVV.

This clonotype showed up many times. The V gene is TRBV7-8, the J gene TRBJ2-1; D is ambiguous. This CDR3 comprises 14 residues. Germline V lookup: CDR1 SGHVS, CDR2 FQNEAQ. Trimming shortened V by 1 base and J by 0 bases, and 4 bases separated the two germline ends. CDR3 in amino acids: CASSLVGSYNEQFF. The DNA of the CDR3 is TGTGCCAGCAGCTTAGTAGGCTCCTACAATGAGCAGTTCTTC.

This clonotype has a handful of counts. The chain carries TRBV7-9 and TRBJ1-4; D ambiguous. Germline CDR1 and CDR2: SEHNR and FQNEAQ (reference sequence). V lost 3 bases to trimming and J lost 8 bases, with 13 bases between them. CDR3 size: 14 residues. The CDR3 sequence is CASSLEGVGEKLFF. The CDR3 DNA follows: TGTGCCAGCAGCTTGGAGGGAGTCGGAGAAAAACTGTTTTTT.

This clonotype was observed many times. This chain uses TRBV7-2 with TRBJ1-3; 9 bases are shared with TRBD1. With V trimmed by 5 bases and J by 2 bases, 4 bases remained unmatched. CDR3 length equals 15 residues. Per the germline V gene, CDR1 is SGHTA and CDR2 is FQGNSA. For the CDR3, the DNA is TGTGCCAGCAGCCCTACAGGGGGCACTGGAAACACCATATATTTT. As protein: CASSPTGGTGNTIYF.

This clonotype was found a few times. The chain is built from TRBV7-2 and TRBJ1-1; unclear D gene. The CDR3 runs to 14 residues. CDR1 and CDR2 (germline): SGHTA, FQGNSA. V lost 0 bases, J lost 1 base, and 6 bases lay in between. In nucleotides, the CDR3 is TGTGCCAGCAGCTTAGCAGTAGGGAACACTGAAGCTTTCTTT. Translation: CASSLAVGNTEAFF.

The genes are TRBV7-3 and TRBJ2-3; 15 bases map to TRBD2. The CDR3 covers 17 residues. Germline V gene sequence: CDR1 SGHTA, CDR2 FQGTGA. J gave up 3 bases and V 0 bases, and 1 base lay outside the gene matches. This CDR3 reads CASSLTGTSGGTDTQYF. The CDR3 region has the DNA TGTGCCAGCAGCTTAACCGGGACTAGCGGGGGGACAGATACGCAGTATTTT.

This clonotype is termed medium-sized. This chain uses TRBV7-8 with TRBJ2-7, with D hard to call. Germline V lookup: CDR1 SGHVS, CDR2 FQNEAQ. The CDR3 totals 14 residues. Trimming took 1 base from V and 5 from J, leaving 12 bases between them. As DNA, the CDR3 is TGTGCCAGCAGCTTAGAGGGTACTCACAACGAGCAGTACTTC. It translates to CASSLEGTHNEQYF.

This clonotype has a handful of counts. V and J are TRBV7-2 and TRBJ1-4; 7 bases map to TRBD1. Unmatched junction bases numbered 7, after V lost 6 bases and J lost 3 bases. CDR1 and CDR2 (germline): SGHTA, FQGNSA. This CDR3 is 15 amino acids long. In nucleotides, the CDR3 is TGTGCCAGCAGTCTTCCGGACAGGTCTAATGAAAAACTGTTTTTT. Residues: CASSLPDRSNEKLFF.

The chain links TRBV30 to TRBJ1-2, with TRBD1 as a possible D gene (6 bases). With 3 bases removed from V and 2 bases from J, the gap between germline ends came to 16 bases. The CDR3 contains 15 residues. CDR1 and CDR2 (germline): GTSNPN, SVGIG (reference sequence). The CDR3, as DNA: TGTGCCTGGAGGACCGCGGGAGGGGGGAACTATGGCTACACCTTC. Translating it yields CAWRTAGGGNYGYTF.

This clonotype was found many times. The chain has TRBV7-9 and TRBJ1-1; D remains ambiguous. The CDR3 totals 15 residues. The ends were cut back, 5 bases at V and 0 bases at J, with 13 bases in the middle. Germline lookup yields CDR1 SEHNR and CDR2 FQNEAQ (reference sequence). CDR3 region: CASSPPRDMNTEAFF. In DNA, the CDR3 is TGTGCCAGCAGCCCCCCCCGCGACATGAACACTGAAGCTTTCTTT.

J is TRBJ2-3 and V is TRBV7-3; no firm D call. This CDR3 is built from 12 residues. Per the germline V gene, CDR1 is SGHTA and CDR2 is FQGTGA. Trimming pared 8 bases from V and 0 bases from J, leaving 6 bases between. CDR3 sequence: CASSLSTDTQYF. The CDR3 DNA reads as TGTGCCAGCTCCCTGAGCACAGATACGCAGTATTTT. The full variable domain, in which reference TRBV7-3 and TRBJ2-3 provide the parts outside the CDR3, is GAGVSQTPSNKVTEKGKYVELRCDPISGHTALYWYRQSLGQGPEFLIYFQGTGAADDSGLPNDRFFAVRPEGSVSTLKIQRTERGDSAVYLCASSLSTDTQYFGPGTRLTVL.

The chain couples TRBV7-8 to TRBJ1-6, with D unclear. Germline lookup yields CDR1 SGHVS and CDR2 FQNEAQ. The V gene lost 4 bases and the J gene lost 9 bases, with 22 bases spanning the gap. This CDR3 is 17 amino acids long. The CDR3 loop is CASSSPSSPLQSSPLHF. The CDR3 nucleotides read TGTGCCAGCAGCTCACCCTCCAGTCCCCTTCAGAGTTCACCCCTCCACTTT. Based on the CDR3 plus reference TRBV7-8 and TRBJ1-6, the full variable domain is GAGVSQSPRYKVAKRGQDVALRCDPISGHVSLFWYQQALGQGPEFLTYFQNEAQLDKSGLPSDRFFAERPEGSVSTLKIQRTQQEDSAVYLCASSSPSSPLQSSPLHFGNGTRLTVT.

This chain uses TRBV4-1 with TRBJ2-1; weak D call: TRBD2 (6 bases). Germline CDR1 reads MGHRA; CDR2 reads YSYEKL. This CDR3 spans 13 amino acids. Deletions cut 4 bases from V and 7 bases from J, with 11 bases between. CDR3 coding DNA: TGCGCCAGCAGCCCAGGCGGACTAAATGAGCAGTTCTTC. Its protein is CASSPGGLNEQFF.

In its sample, this clonotype was seen many times. V gene TRBV7-8 combines with J gene TRBJ2-5, with D maybe TRBD2 (6 bases). V lost 5 bases and J 4 bases, leaving 20 bases between the germline ends. The germline CDR1 and CDR2 sequences are SGHVS and FQNEAQ. The CDR3 is made up of 16 amino acids. The CDR3 DNA reads TGTGCCAGCAGCCAACGCGGGGACCGACGAGGAGAGACCCAGTACTTC. Translation: CASSQRGDRRGETQYF. Variable domain in full (rest from reference TRBV7-8 and TRBJ2-5): GAGVSQSPRYKVAKRGQDVALRCDPISGHVSLFWYQQALGQGPEFLTYFQNEAQLDKSGLPSDRFFAERPEGSVSTLKIQRTQQEDSAVYLCASSQRGDRRGETQYFGPGTRLLVL.

The chain recombines TRBV4-1 with TRBJ1-1; 7 nucleotides agree with TRBD1. Per germline, CDR1 MGHRA and CDR2 YSYEKL. J gave up 4 bases and V 0 bases, and 5 bases lay outside the gene matches. The CDR3 contains 15 residues. The CDR3 loop reads CASSQDDRAATEAFF. Written as DNA, the CDR3 is TGCGCCAGCAGCCAAGATGACAGGGCGGCCACTGAAGCTTTCTTT.